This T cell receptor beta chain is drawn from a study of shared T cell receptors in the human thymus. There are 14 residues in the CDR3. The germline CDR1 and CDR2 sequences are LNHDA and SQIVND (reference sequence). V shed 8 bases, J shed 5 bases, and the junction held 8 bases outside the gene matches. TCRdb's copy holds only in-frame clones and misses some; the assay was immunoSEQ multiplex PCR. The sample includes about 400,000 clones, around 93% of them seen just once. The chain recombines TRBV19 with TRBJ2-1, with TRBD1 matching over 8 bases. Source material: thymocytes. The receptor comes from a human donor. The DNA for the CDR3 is TGTGCCAGTTTACCGGGACAGGCCAACAATGAGCAGTTCTTC. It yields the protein CASLPGQANNEQFF.